Below, 25 T cell receptor beta chains from the same sample are listed, as sequenced in a study of blood T cell repertoires in COVID-19. The assay was immunoSEQ multiplex PCR, and TCRdb's table has in-frame clones only and misses some. The sample holds around 80,000 clones; roughly four fifths are singletons and the top ten take approximately 19%. The sequenced sample consisted of peripheral blood. These receptors were obtained from a woman aged 80 or over with active or convalescent COVID-19.

This clone was counted between two and nine times. The chain employs TRBV5-4 and TRBJ1-6; D perhaps matches TRBD1 (5 bases). From germline, CDR1 is SGHNT and CDR2 YYREEE (reference sequence). The CDR3 runs 17 residues. Trimming removed 4 bases at V and 0 bases at J, with 14 bases between. CDR3 sequence: CASSPLGPSSYNSPLHF. CDR3 in DNA: TGTGCCAGCAGCCCGTTGGGGCCGAGCTCCTATAATTCACCCCTCCACTTT.

V and J are TRBV5-6 and TRBJ2-5; TRBD2 is a possible D gene (6 bases). Trimming removed 6 bases at V and 2 bases at J, with 20 bases between. This CDR3 comprises 16 residues. Germline V gene data show CDR1 as SGHDT and CDR2 as YYEEEE. DNA for the CDR3: TGTGCCAGCACCTATTTCGGAGGGGTTACACAAGAGACCCAGTACTTC. Its protein product is CASTYFGGVTQETQYF.

This clone was seen a single time. The CDR3 loop is CASSLEGASSSYNEQFF. CDR3 nucleotides: TGTGCCAGCAGCTTAGAGGGGGCATCAAGCTCCTACAATGAGCAGTTCTTC. The rearrangement links TRBV7-6 to TRBJ2-1; 7 bases line up with TRBD1. Trimming at V came to 1 base and at J to 0 bases, leaving 6 bases not matched to a gene. The germline CDR1 and CDR2 sequences are SGHVS and FNYEAQ. CDR3 length equals 17 residues. Combining the CDR3 with reference TRBV7-6 and TRBJ2-1 gives the whole variable domain GAGVSQSPRYKVTKRGQDVALRCDPISGHVSLYWYRQALGQGPEFLTYFNYEAQQDKSGLPNDRFSAERPEGSISTLTIQRTEQRDSAMYRCASSLEGASSSYNEQFFGPGTRLTVL.

The chain joins TRBV19 to TRBJ2-1; TRBD2 matches at 11 bases. Germline CDR1 reads LNHDA; CDR2 reads SQIVND (reference sequence). With V trimmed by 5 bases and J by 10 bases, 4 bases remained unmatched. The CDR3 length is 13 residues. Here the CDR3 reads CASSFSGGDEQFF. For the CDR3, the DNA is TGTGCCAGTAGTTTTAGCGGGGGGGACGAGCAGTTCTTC.

The chain uses TRBV5-1 and TRBJ2-2; TRBD1 is a possible D gene (5 bases). This CDR3 region has 19 residues. Trimming removed 1 base at V and 1 base at J, with 20 bases between. CDR1 and CDR2 (germline): SGHRS, YFSETQ. In nucleotides, the CDR3 is TGCGCCAGCAGCTTGAGGGGTGGGGCGATGCGCGAGAACACCGGGGAGCTGTTTTTT. Its protein product is CASSLRGGAMRENTGELFF.

The V and J genes are TRBV5-6 and TRBJ2-3; 7 positions match TRBD1. Germline values: CDR1 SGHDT, CDR2 YYEEEE. The CDR3 length is 15 residues. With 3 bases clipped from V and 2 bases from J, the junction kept 6 bases outside the gene matches. The CDR3 region is CASSYRTGITDTQYF. CDR3 nucleotide sequence: TGTGCCAGCAGCTACCGGACAGGAATCACAGATACGCAGTATTTT.

This clone appeared once. This chain joins TRBV12-3 or TRBV12-4 and TRBJ1-2, with no clear D. The CDR3 spans 12 residues. V gave up 3 bases and J gave up 4 bases, with 6 bases separating them. The CDR3 sequence: CASSFTGYGYTF. The CDR3 DNA sequence: TGTGCCAGCAGTTTCACCGGCTATGGCTACACCTTC.

The V and J genes are TRBV7-6 and TRBJ1-4; possible D gene TRBD1, 5 bases. Germline V gene data show CDR1 as SGHVS and CDR2 as FNYEAQ. Trimming removed 2 bases at V and 8 bases at J, with 15 bases between. The CDR3 runs 15 residues. The CDR3 loop reads CASSLTPQGGEKLFF. CDR3 sequence (DNA): TGTGCCAGCAGCTTAACCCCGCAGGGCGGCGAAAAACTGTTTTTT.

V and J are TRBV19 and TRBJ2-3, with 10 bases lining up with TRBD2. Trimming at V came to 6 bases and at J to 4 bases, leaving 7 bases not matched to a gene. The CDR3 has 15 amino acids. CDR1 and CDR2 from the germline V gene are LNHDA and SQIVND (reference sequence). The CDR3 here is CASSPSGGGADTQYF. The CDR3 nucleotides read TGTGCCAGTAGCCCCAGCGGGGGGGGAGCAGATACGCAGTATTTT.

The V gene is TRBV23-1, the J gene TRBJ1-4; D call uncertain. Being an ORF, TRBV23-1 has a function that is uncertain. Trimming removed 0 bases from V and 4 bases from J, with 15 bases in between. This CDR3 region has 17 residues. The CDR3 sequence: CASSQSEARTLNEKLFF. In DNA form, the CDR3 reads TGCGCCAGCAGTCAATCGGAGGCTCGAACCCTTAATGAAAAACTGTTTTTT.

The chain combines TRBV30 with TRBJ1-2, with TRBD1 identical over 9 bases. The CDR3 loop spans 13 amino acids. Losses at the gene ends were 1 base for V and 3 bases for J; bases not matched to a gene: 0. Germline CDR1 is GTSNPN and CDR2 is SVGIG (reference sequence). The chain's CDR3 is CAWSGTGDYGYTF. The CDR3 bases are TGTGCCTGGAGTGGGACAGGGGACTATGGCTACACCTTC.

In its sample, this clone was seen a few times. The chain links TRBV11-2 to TRBJ2-1, with 9 bases lining up with TRBD2. Germline CDR1 and CDR2: SGHAT and FQNNGV. The V segment lost 0 bases and the J segment 10 bases; nucleotides outside the gene matches: 4. The CDR3 runs to 14 residues. The CDR3 sequence: CASSLERLAGEQFF. CDR3 in DNA: TGTGCCAGCAGCTTAGAGAGGCTAGCGGGGGAGCAGTTCTTC.

This chain connects TRBV7-6 to TRBJ2-5, with 7 bases that match TRBD2. This CDR3 spans 16 amino acids. The V segment lost 5 bases and the J segment 0 bases; nucleotides outside the gene matches: 9. Germline lookup yields CDR1 SGHVS and CDR2 FNYEAQ. The CDR3 region has the DNA TGTGCCAGCAGCCAAAATCCGACTAGCCACCAAGAGACCCAGTACTTC. Residues: CASSQNPTSHQETQYF.

The chain couples TRBV5-8 to TRBJ1-4, with no clear D. Between the trimmed V and J ends, which lost 2 bases and 8 bases, there was a span of 13 bases. The CDR3 runs to 14 residues. In germline, CDR1 is SGHTS, CDR2 YDEGEE. The CDR3 DNA is TGTGCCAGCAGCTTAGGCCCTGAGGCGGAAAAACTGTTTTTT. It yields the protein CASSLGPEAEKLFF.

This chain uses TRBV11-2 with TRBJ2-1; D not resolved. CDR1 is SGHAT and CDR2 is FQNNGV in the germline V gene. CDR3 length: 14 amino acids. Trimming removed 0 bases at V and 5 bases at J, with 8 bases between. The CDR3 sequence is CASSLDPGDNEQFF. Here the CDR3 DNA reads TGTGCCAGCAGCTTAGATCCGGGTGACAATGAGCAGTTCTTC.

The rearrangement links TRBV6-2 or TRBV6-3 to TRBJ2-1; TRBD1 agrees at 8 bases. This CDR3 is 17 amino acids long. From germline, CDR1 is MNHEY and CDR2 SVGEGT. The junction had 6 bases not matched to a gene; V was cut back by 0 bases and J by 2 bases. CDR3 protein: CASSYSDRERAYNEQFF. DNA for the CDR3: TGTGCCAGCAGTTACTCGGACAGGGAAAGGGCCTACAATGAGCAGTTCTTC.

The V and J genes are TRBV27 and TRBJ1-2, with D hard to call. The CDR3 contains 14 residues. V lost 5 bases, J lost 4 bases, and 14 bases lay in between. Germline V gene sequence: CDR1 MNHEY, CDR2 SMNVEV (reference sequence). The DNA for the CDR3 is TGTGCCAGCAGTCTACGGGGTAGTAGCTATGGCTACACCTTC. This gives the protein CASSLRGSSYGYTF.

Judged by abundance, this clone is medium-sized. This chain connects TRBV28 to TRBJ1-2; 8 bases match TRBD1. V shed 3 bases, J shed 0 bases, and the junction held 9 bases outside the gene matches. Germline V CDR1 and CDR2: MDHEN, SYDVKM. The CDR3 extends over 17 amino acids. CDR3 sequence: CASSFPRDRSTNYGYTF. The CDR3 coding sequence is TGTGCCAGCAGTTTCCCCCGGGACAGGAGCACTAACTATGGCTACACCTTC.

The chain links TRBV3-1 (or the pseudogene TRBV3-2) to TRBJ2-1, with unresolved D. Germline CDR1 reads LGHDT; CDR2 reads YNNKEL (reference sequence). Trimming shortened V by 1 base and J by 6 bases, and 10 bases separated the two germline ends. There are 14 residues in the CDR3. CDR3 amino acids: CASSQGSGLNEQFF. The CDR3 bases are TGTGCCAGCAGCCAAGGATCTGGGCTCAATGAGCAGTTCTTC.

The chain is built from TRBV7-8 and TRBJ1-2; 9 bases are shared with TRBD1. V was pared by 3 bases and J by 8 bases, with 4 bases of the junction left unmatched. The CDR3 spans 13 residues. The germline gives CDR1 SGHVS, CDR2 FQNEAQ. The CDR3 DNA reads as TGTGCCAGCAGCTTGAGGACAGGGGAAGGCTACACCTTC. It is translated as CASSLRTGEGYTF.

This chain uses TRBV2 with TRBJ1-1; unclear D gene. Trimming stripped 2 bases from V and 1 base from J, with 5 bases between. In germline, CDR1 is SNHLY, CDR2 FYNNEI. This CDR3 comprises 13 residues. Written as DNA, the CDR3 is TGTGCCAGCAGTGAAATATGGAACACTGAAGCTTTCTTT. Protein sequence: CASSEIWNTEAFF.

The rearrangement uses TRBV20-1 and TRBJ1-1, with D maybe TRBD1 (6 bases). The CDR3 loop spans 14 amino acids. Deletions cut 3 bases from V and 2 bases from J, with 13 bases between. CDR1 is DFQATT and CDR2 is SNEGSKA in the germline V gene (reference sequence). CDR3 DNA sequence: TGCAGTGCTAGTAAGGACAGCCCAAACACTGAAGCTTTCTTT. Its translation: CSASKDSPNTEAFF.

This clone was seen only once. The gene calls are TRBV6-6 and TRBJ1-5; 11 positions agree with TRBD1. Germline assignment: CDR1 MNHNY and CDR2 SVGAGI (reference sequence). The trim removed 5 bases at V and 4 bases at J, leaving 16 bases unmatched. CDR3 length: 19 amino acids. The DNA of the CDR3 is TGTGCCAGCAGTCCCGGGACAGGGGGAGGTGAGGTCGCAAATCAGCCCCAGCATTTT. As protein: CASSPGTGGGEVANQPQHF.

The chain joins TRBV5-1 to TRBJ2-3; D gene ambiguous. Germline V lookup: CDR1 SGHRS, CDR2 YFSETQ. The ends were cut back, 0 bases at V and 0 bases at J, with 5 bases in the middle. This CDR3 region has 14 residues. CDR3 amino acids: CASSLGPSTDTQYF. CDR3 sequence (DNA): TGCGCCAGCAGCTTGGGGCCCAGCACAGATACGCAGTATTTT.

Notes on this clone: The sample has other DNA sequences that encode this CDR3 too. The rearrangement joins TRBV7-2 to TRBJ1-4; the match to TRBD1 covers 10 bases. CDR3 length equals 14 residues. Germline CDR1 SGHTA, CDR2 FQGNSA. The J segment lost 8 bases and the V segment lost 3 bases, leaving 3 bases of the junction unmatched. The CDR3 protein is CASSFGTGDEKLFF. In DNA form, the CDR3 reads TGTGCCAGCAGCTTCGGGACAGGGGACGAAAAACTGTTTTTT.